Detailed here is one T cell receptor beta chain. What it recognizes is unknown. The Oncomine TCR Beta short-read assay sequenced DNA from cultured CD4+ T cells. MiXCR was run by TCRdb on the PCR reads, yielding one entry per CDR3 protein. The data hold over 15,000 distinct CDR3 sequences, with around four fifths observed a single time. The sample is drawn from a study of vaccination and CD4 T cells after COVID-19. The treatment: roughly 11-day PBMC culture with coronavirus spike peptide pools or control peptides (ViraFEST assay). Germline-derived CDR1 and CDR2 are DFQATT and SNEGSKA (reference sequence). The CDR3 loop spans 14 amino acids. V lost 5 bases and J lost 6; bases outside the gene matches: 7.

The receptor was isolated from a human donor who had recovered from COVID-19. This chain connects TRBV20-1 to TRBJ2-2, with TRBD2 identical over 9 bases. The sample was CD4+ T cells from blood, cultured in vitro. The CDR3 region is CSAWGREGAGELFF. The CDR3 bases are TGCAGTGCTTGGGGGCGGGAGGGTGCCGGGGAGCTGTTTTTT.